The present TCR beta chain was sequenced within a study of CD8+ T cells in alopecia areata. V trimming: 0 bases; J trimming: 3 bases; junction bases outside the gene matches: 8. CDR1 SQVTM and CDR2 ANQGSEA come from the germline V gene. The CDR3 runs 15 residues. Extracted RNA was reverse transcribed, and the resulting cDNA served as sequencing template. Sequenced by immunoSEQ multiplex PCR; TCRdb stores in-frame clones only, minus some. The repertoire holds roughly 150,000 clones, about three fifths seen once, with 4% to 5.5% in the top ten. This clone was observed a handful of times. The sequencing input was CD4+ T cells sorted from blood. The source of this sequence is a human donor in good health. This chain joins TRBV29-1 and TRBJ2-7, with 7 bases lining up with TRBD2. CDR3 DNA: TGCAGCGTTGAAGAGGGGGGGTCCGCTGGCTACGAGCAGTACTTC. It codes for CSVEEGGSAGYEQYF.